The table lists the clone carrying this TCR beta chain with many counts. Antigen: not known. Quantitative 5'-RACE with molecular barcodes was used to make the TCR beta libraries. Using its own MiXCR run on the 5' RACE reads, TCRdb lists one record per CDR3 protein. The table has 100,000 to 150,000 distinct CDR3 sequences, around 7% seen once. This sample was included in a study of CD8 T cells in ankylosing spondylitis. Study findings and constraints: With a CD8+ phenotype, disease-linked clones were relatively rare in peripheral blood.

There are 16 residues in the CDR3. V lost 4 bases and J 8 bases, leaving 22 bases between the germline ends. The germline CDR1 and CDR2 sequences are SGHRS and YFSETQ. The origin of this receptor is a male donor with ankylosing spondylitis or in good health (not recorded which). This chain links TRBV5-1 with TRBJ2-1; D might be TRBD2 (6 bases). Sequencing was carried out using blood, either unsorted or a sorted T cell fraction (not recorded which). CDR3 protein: CASSPRRGANLDEQFF. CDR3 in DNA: TGCGCCAGCAGCCCCAGGAGGGGAGCTAATTTGGATGAGCAGTTCTTC.